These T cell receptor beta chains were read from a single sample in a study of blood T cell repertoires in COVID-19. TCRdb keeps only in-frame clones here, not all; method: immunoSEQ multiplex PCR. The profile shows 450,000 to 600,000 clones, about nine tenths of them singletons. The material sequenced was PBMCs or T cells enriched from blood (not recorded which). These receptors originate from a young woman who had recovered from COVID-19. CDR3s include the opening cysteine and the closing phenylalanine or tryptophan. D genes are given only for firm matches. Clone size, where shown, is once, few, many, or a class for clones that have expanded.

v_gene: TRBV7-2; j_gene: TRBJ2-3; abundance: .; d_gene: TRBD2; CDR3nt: TGTGCCAGCACCCTCCAACTAGCGGGGGTTGGGGCGGATACGCAGTATTTT; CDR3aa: CASTLQLAGVGADTQYF
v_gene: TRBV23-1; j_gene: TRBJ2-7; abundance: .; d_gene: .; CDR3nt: TGCGCCAGCAGTCATTGCCGGGACACCTTATACGAGCAGTACTTC; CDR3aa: CASSHCRDTLYEQYF
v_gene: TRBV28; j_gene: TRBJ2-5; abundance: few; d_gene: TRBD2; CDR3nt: TGTGCCAGCAGCCCCCCTGGCGGGGGGGGAGAGACCCAGTACTTC; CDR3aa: CASSPPGGGGETQYF
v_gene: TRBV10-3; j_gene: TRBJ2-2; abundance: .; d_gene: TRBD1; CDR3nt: TGTGCCATCACGGGGACAGTAACCGGGGAGCTGTTTTTT; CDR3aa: CAITGTVTGELFF
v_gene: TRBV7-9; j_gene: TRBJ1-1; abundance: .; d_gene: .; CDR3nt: TGTGCCAGCAGCTTGGGCGGGGCAGGTGCTTTCTTT; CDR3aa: CASSLGGAGAFF
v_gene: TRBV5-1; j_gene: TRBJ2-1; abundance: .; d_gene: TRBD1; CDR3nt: TGCGCCAGCAGCGATCAGGGGGCTTCCTACAATGAGCAGTTCTTC; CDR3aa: CASSDQGASYNEQFF
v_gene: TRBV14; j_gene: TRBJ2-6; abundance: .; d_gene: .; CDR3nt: TGTGCCAGCAGCCGTACACAGGGAGACTCTGGGGCCAACGTCCTGACTTTC; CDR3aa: CASSRTQGDSGANVLTF
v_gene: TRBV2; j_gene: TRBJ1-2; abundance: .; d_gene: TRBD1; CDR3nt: TGTGCCAGAGACAGGGAATCTAATGGCTACACCTTC; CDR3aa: CARDRESNGYTF
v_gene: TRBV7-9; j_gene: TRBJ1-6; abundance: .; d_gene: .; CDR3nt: TGTGCCAGCAGCTTCGGGGTACTACGGTCACCCCTCCACTTT; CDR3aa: CASSFGVLRSPLHF
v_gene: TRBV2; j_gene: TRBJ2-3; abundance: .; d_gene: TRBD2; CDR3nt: TGTGCCAGCAGTGGACGTAGCGGGGGGATCACAGATACGCAGTATTTT; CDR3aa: CASSGRSGGITDTQYF
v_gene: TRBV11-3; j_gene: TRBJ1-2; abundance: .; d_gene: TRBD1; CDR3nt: TGTGCCATGCAGGGGGCAGGTAACTATGGCTACACCTTC; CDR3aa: CAMQGAGNYGYTF
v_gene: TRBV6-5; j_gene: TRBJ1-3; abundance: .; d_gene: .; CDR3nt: TGTGTCAGCAGTAAGACGGGTGAGACTGGAAACACCATATATTTT; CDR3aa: CVSSKTGETGNTIYF
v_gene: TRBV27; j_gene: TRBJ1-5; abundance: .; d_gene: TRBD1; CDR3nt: TGTGCCAGCAGTTTATTCCCAGGGGGGCCCAATCAGCCCCAGCATTTT; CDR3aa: CASSLFPGGPNQPQHF
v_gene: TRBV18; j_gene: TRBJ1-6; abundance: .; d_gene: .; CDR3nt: TGTGCCAGCTCACCACCCCTGAGTACTGCAGGCATGGGCTCACCCCTCCACTTT; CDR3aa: CASSPPLSTAGMGSPLHF
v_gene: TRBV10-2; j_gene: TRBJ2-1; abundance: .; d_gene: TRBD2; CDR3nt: TGCGCCAGCTCTACCTGGGATAGCGGGGGTTCAATTCTATACAATGAGCAGTTCTTC; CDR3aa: CASSTWDSGGSILYNEQFF
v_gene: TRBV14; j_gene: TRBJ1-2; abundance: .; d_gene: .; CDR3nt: TGTGCCAGCAGCCAAGTGGCGGGAGCGAGCTATGGCTACACCTTC; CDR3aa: CASSQVAGASYGYTF
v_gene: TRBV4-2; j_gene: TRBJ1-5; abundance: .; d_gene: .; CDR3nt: TGTGCCAGCAGCCCCCCAGGAGGGAATCAGCCCCAGCATTTT; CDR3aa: CASSPPGGNQPQHF
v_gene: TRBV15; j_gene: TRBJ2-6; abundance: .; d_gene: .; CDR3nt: TGTGCCACCAGCAGAGACGGATTGGGGGCCGCTGGGGCCAACGTCCTGACTTTC; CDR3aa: CATSRDGLGAAGANVLTF
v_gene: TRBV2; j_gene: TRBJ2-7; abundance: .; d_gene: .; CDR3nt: TGTGCCAGCAGTGAAGGGTTAGTTCGACTCGAGCAGTACTTC; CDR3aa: CASSEGLVRLEQYF
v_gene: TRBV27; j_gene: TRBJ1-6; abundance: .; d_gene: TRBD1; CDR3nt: TGTGCCAGCAGTGGACAGGGCGGCTATAATTCACCCCTCCACTTT; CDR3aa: CASSGQGGYNSPLHF
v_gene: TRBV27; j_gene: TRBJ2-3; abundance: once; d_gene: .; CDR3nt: TGTGCCAGCAGTTCTCCCTACCTCACAGATACGCAGTATTTT; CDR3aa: CASSSPYLTDTQYF
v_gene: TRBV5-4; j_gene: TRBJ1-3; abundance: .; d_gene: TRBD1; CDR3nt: TGTGCCAGCAGCTCCACAGGGGGCACTGGAAACACCATATATTTT; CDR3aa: CASSSTGGTGNTIYF
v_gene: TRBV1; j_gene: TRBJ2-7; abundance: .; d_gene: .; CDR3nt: TGCACCAGCAGCCCTCCAGGGGCGTCCTACGAGCAGTACTTC; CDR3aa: CTSSPPGASYEQYF
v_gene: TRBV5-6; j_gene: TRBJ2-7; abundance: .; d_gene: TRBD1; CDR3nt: TGTGCCAGCAGCTTGCAAGGACGGGACAGGGCGTCCTACGAGCAGTACTTC; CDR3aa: CASSLQGRDRASYEQYF
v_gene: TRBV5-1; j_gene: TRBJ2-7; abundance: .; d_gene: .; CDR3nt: TGCGCCAGCAGCTCGAGCGGGCCACCCTACGAGCAGTACTTC; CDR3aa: CASSSSGPPYEQYF
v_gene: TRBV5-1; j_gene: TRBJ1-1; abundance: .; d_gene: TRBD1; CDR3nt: TGCGCCAGCGCCCCGGGACAGGGGAACACTGAAGCTTTCTTT; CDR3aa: CASAPGQGNTEAFF
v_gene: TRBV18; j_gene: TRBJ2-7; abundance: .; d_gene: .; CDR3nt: TGTGCCAGCTCACCGGAGAGGTGGACTAAGCAGTACTTC; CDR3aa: CASSPERWTKQYF
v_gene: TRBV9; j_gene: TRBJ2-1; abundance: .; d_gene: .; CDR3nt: TGTGCCAGCAGCGCCGGGGGGGACAGCTACAATGAGCAGTTCTTC; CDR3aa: CASSAGGDSYNEQFF
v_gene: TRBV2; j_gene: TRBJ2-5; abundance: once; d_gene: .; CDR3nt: TGTGCCAGCAGTGAAACGTCGGGAACGACCCAGTACTTC; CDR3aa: CASSETSGTTQYF
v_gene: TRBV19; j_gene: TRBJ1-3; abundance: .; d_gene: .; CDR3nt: TGTGCCAGTACTCGCTCTGGAAACACCATATATTTT; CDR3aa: CASTRSGNTIYF
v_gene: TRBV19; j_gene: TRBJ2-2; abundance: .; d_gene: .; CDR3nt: TGTGCCAGTAGTCCGTACACCGGGGAGCTGTTTTTT; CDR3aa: CASSPYTGELFF
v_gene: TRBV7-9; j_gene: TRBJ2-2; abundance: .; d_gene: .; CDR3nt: TGTGCCAGCATCCGATCGGGGGAAAAGGGGGAGCTGTTTTTT; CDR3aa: CASIRSGEKGELFF
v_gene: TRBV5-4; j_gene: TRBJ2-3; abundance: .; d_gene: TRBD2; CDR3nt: TGTGCCAGCAGCGCCCCTCCCAGCGGGGGGGCCGGGACGCAGTATTTT; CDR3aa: CASSAPPSGGAGTQYF
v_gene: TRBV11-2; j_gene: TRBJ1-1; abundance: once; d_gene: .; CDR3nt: TGTGCCAGCAGCTTTCGCCCGGGGGTGGACACTGAAGCTTTCTTT; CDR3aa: CASSFRPGVDTEAFF
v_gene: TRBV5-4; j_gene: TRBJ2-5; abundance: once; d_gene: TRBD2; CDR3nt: TGTGCCAGCAGCTCCCTCCAGACTAGCGGCGAAGAGACCCAGTACTTC; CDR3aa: CASSSLQTSGEETQYF
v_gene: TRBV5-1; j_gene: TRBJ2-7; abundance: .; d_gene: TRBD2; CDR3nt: TGCGCCAGCAGCTTGAATGTCGGGGGGTACGAGCAGTACTTC; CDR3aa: CASSLNVGGYEQYF
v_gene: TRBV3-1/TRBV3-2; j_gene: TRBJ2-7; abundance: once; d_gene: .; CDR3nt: TGTGCCAGCAGCCAAGGAGGGCAGACCTCCTACGAGCAGTACTTC; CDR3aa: CASSQGGQTSYEQYF
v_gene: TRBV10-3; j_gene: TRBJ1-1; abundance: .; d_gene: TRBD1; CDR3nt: TGTGCCATCAGTGGGGCGGCACAGGGGTCGGACACTGAAGCTTTCTTT; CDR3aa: CAISGAAQGSDTEAFF
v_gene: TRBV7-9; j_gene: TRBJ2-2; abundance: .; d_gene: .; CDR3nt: TGTGCCAGCAGCGACCCCCTAACAGGGCGGAACACCGGGGAGCTGTTTTTT; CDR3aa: CASSDPLTGRNTGELFF
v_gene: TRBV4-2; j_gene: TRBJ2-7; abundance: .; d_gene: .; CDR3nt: TGTGCCAGCAGCCTAGTCATGACTTCCCTCTCCTACGAGCAGTACTTC; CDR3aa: CASSLVMTSLSYEQYF
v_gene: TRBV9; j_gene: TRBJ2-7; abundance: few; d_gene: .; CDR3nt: TGTGCCAGCAGCGCAGAGGTCTCCTACGAGCAGTACTTC; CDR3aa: CASSAEVSYEQYF
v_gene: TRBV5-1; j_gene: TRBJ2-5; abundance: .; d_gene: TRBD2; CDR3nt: TGCGCCAGCAGCTTGGGACTAGCGGGGGGCCGGGAGACCCAGTACTTC; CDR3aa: CASSLGLAGGRETQYF
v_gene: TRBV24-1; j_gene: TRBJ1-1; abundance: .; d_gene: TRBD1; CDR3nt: TGTGCCACCAGTGAGGGACAAGGTGAACAGGGGGTGGAAGCTGAAGCTTTCTTT; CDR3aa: CATSEGQGEQGVEAEAFF
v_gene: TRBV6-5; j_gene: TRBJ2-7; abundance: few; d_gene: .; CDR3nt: TGTGCCAGCAGTCAACGGGGGGCAGGGGCCTACGAGCAGTACTTC; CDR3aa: CASSQRGAGAYEQYF
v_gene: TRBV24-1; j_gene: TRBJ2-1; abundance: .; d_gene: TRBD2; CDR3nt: TGTGCCACCAGTGATCCCGAGCGTGGGGGGGGTGAGCAGTTCTTC; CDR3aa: CATSDPERGGGEQFF
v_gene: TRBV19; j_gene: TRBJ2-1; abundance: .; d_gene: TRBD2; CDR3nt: TGTGCCAGTGTCAGCGGGGGTTGGAATGAGCAGTTCTTC; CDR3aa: CASVSGGWNEQFF
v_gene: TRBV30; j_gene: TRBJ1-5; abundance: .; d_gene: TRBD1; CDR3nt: TGTGCCTGGAGTGTAGCCTTGGACAGGGGGAAGAATCAGCCCCAGCATTTT; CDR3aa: CAWSVALDRGKNQPQHF
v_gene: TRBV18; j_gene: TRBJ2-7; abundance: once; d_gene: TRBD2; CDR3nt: TGTGCCAGCTCATTACAGAAAGGCGGGGGAAACTACGAGCAGTACTTC; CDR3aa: CASSLQKGGGNYEQYF
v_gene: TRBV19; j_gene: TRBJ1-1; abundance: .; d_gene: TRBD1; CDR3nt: TGTGCCAGTAGTACGGACAGGGGACCGGGCACTGAAGCTTTCTTT; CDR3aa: CASSTDRGPGTEAFF
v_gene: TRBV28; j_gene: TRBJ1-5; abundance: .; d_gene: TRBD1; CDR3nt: TGTGCCAGCCAGGGGGGACTGAGCAATCAGCCCCAGCATTTT; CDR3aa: CASQGGLSNQPQHF
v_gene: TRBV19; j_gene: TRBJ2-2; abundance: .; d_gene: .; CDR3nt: TGTGCCTCGTCGACAGAAACCGGGGAGCTGTTTTTT; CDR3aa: CASSTETGELFF
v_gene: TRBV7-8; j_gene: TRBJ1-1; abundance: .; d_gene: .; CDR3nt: TGTGCCAGCAGCCCCTGGAGGGGAGAAACTGAAGCTTTCTTT; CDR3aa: CASSPWRGETEAFF